This entry lists 9 T cell receptor beta chains sequenced from one sample in a study of T cell repertoires in aging, cancer and after chemotherapy. Rearranged V-D-J TRB sequences were amplified with a mixed TRB-A/B primer pool. TCRdb re-derived calls from the multiplex PCR reads in MiXCR, one entry per CDR3 protein. The table has 4,000 to 5,500 distinct CDR3 sequences, roughly 35% seen once. Peripheral blood genomic DNA, not sorted cells or RNA, was the template. Sequenced input: blood. The receptors come from a human donor with a blood cancer.

Judged by abundance, this clonotype is medium-sized. J is TRBJ1-1 and V is TRBV6-2 or TRBV6-3; maybe TRBD1 (5 bases). Trimming left V 7 bases short and J 3 bases short, with 15 bases between. From germline, CDR1 is MNHEY and CDR2 SVGEGT. The CDR3 length is 14 residues. CDR3 sequence reads: CASTWGTPYTEAFF. CDR3 bases: TGTGCCAGCACCTGGGGGACGCCGTACACTGAAGCTTTCTTT.

The V call is TRBV18, the J call TRBJ1-2, with no clear D. The CDR3 has 15 amino acids. V was clipped by 2 bases and J by 6 bases, with 16 bases between them. The germline V gene encodes CDR1 KGHSH and CDR2 LQKENI. CDR3 amino acids: CASSPEVGSANGYTF. Written as DNA, the CDR3 is TGTGCCAGCTCACCAGAGGTGGGCAGTGCGAATGGCTACACCTTC. The full variable domain, in which reference TRBV18 and TRBJ1-2 provide the parts outside the CDR3, is NAGVMQNPRHLVRRRGQEARLRCSPMKGHSHVYWYRQLPEEGLKFMVYLQKENIIDESGMPKERFSAEFPKEGPSILRIQQVVRGDSAAYFCASSPEVGSANGYTFGSGTRLTVV.

The rearrangement uses TRBV11-2 and TRBJ2-7; TRBD1 matches at 8 bases. The germline V gene has CDR1 SGHAT and CDR2 FQNNGV. Losses at the gene ends were 4 bases for V and 0 bases for J; bases not matched to a gene: 5. CDR3 length: 15 amino acids. CDR3 amino acids: CASSSRQGSSYEQYF. CDR3 sequence (DNA): TGTGCCAGCAGCTCCCGACAGGGGAGCTCCTACGAGCAGTACTTC.

The chain is built from TRBV19 and TRBJ1-3; TRBD1 might be the D (5 bases). This CDR3 comprises 19 residues. The V and J ends lost 6 bases and 3 bases respectively, with 27 bases between them. The germline V gene encodes CDR1 LNHDA and CDR2 SQIVND (reference sequence). The CDR3 protein is CASSQIRSSGHSIGNTIYF. As DNA, the CDR3 is TGTGCCAGTAGCCAGATACGGTCCTCAGGGCATTCGATTGGAAACACCATATATTTT.

The rearrangement uses TRBV6-2 or TRBV6-3 and TRBJ1-5; D gene uncertain. Trimming left V 2 bases short and J 12 bases short, with 14 bases between. The V gene's germline CDR1 is MNHEY and CDR2 SVGEGT. This CDR3 region has 13 residues. The DNA for the CDR3 is TGTGCCAGCAGTTACGCGAAGCGGGGAATCCAGCATTTT. Protein sequence: CASSYAKRGIQHF.

Within the sample, this clonotype is medium-sized. The chain links TRBV30 to TRBJ2-1; D remains ambiguous. V shed 2 bases and J shed 0 bases, with 11 bases lying between them. The CDR3 consists of 15 residues. Germline-derived CDR1 and CDR2 are GTSNPN and SVGIG (reference sequence). CDR3 sequence: CAWSRRPSSYNEQFF. In nucleotides, the CDR3 is TGTGCCTGGAGTCGACGGCCGAGCTCCTACAATGAGCAGTTCTTC.

J is TRBJ1-3 and V is TRBV7-2; 11 bases are a match to TRBD1. J gave up 2 bases and V 4 bases, and 1 base lay outside the gene matches. The CDR3 covers 15 residues. Germline V gene lookup returns CDR1 SGHTA and CDR2 FQGNSA. CDR3 sequence (DNA): TGTGCCAGCAGCTGGACAGGGGGCGCTGGAAACACCATATATTTT. It specifies CASSWTGGAGNTIYF.

The chain carries TRBV27 and TRBJ2-5; TRBD1 aligns across 9 bases. J was trimmed by 5 bases and V by 6 bases; bases with no gene match: 13. This CDR3 has 16 residues. Germline assignment: CDR1 MNHEY and CDR2 SMNVEV (reference sequence). The CDR3 sequence is CASRPGQGPSRETQYF. In DNA form, the CDR3 reads TGTGCCAGCAGGCCGGGACAGGGCCCGTCCAGGGAGACCCAGTACTTC.

This clonotype has more than one count but fewer than ten. This chain uses TRBV4-2 with TRBJ2-7; 9 bases are shared with TRBD2. The CDR3 extends over 15 amino acids. Germline CDR1 and CDR2: LGHNA and YNFKEQ. J lost 4 bases, V lost 2 bases, and 6 bases had no gene match. CDR3 sequence: CASSQPGLAQYEQYF. In DNA form, the CDR3 reads TGTGCCAGCAGCCAACCGGGACTAGCTCAATACGAGCAGTACTTC.